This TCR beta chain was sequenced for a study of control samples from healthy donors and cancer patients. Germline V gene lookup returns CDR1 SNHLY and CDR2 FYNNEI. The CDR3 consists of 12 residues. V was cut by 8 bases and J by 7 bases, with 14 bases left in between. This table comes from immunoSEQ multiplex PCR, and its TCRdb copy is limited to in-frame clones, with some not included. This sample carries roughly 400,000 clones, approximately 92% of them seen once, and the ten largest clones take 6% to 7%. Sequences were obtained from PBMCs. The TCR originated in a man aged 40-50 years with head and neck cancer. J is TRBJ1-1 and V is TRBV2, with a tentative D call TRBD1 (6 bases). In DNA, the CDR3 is TGTGCCAGCCCGGGACAACTCTTTGAAGCTTTCTTT. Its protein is CASPGQLFEAFF.